These T cell receptor beta chains were read from a single sample in a study of blood T cell repertoires in COVID-19. Clones were sequenced by immunoSEQ multiplex PCR, and TCRdb holds only the in-frame ones, with some missing. The sample shows 53,000 or so clones, 65% to 85% of them seen only once. The specimen sequenced was peripheral blood. Receptors were obtained from a man aged 70-80 years with active or convalescent COVID-19. Both conserved end residues are part of each CDR3. The D gene is left open where the match is weak. The listing skips clone size in some rows; elsewhere it reads once, few, many or a size class.

V gene: TRBV28; D gene: TRBD2; clone size: NA; J gene: TRBJ2-2; CDR3 protein: CASSSSGGAFTGELFF; CDR3 DNA: TGTGCCAGCAGTTCTAGCGGGGGGGCCTTCACCGGGGAGCTGTTTTTT
V gene: TRBV5-6; D gene: NA; clone size: few; J gene: TRBJ1-1; CDR3 protein: CASRAGMNTEAFF; CDR3 DNA: TGTGCCAGCAGGGCAGGTATGAACACTGAAGCTTTCTTT
V gene: TRBV2; D gene: NA; clone size: NA; J gene: TRBJ2-7; CDR3 protein: CASSETEVSSYEQYF; CDR3 DNA: TGTGCCAGCAGTGAAACGGAGGTCAGCTCCTACGAGCAGTACTTC
V gene: TRBV19; D gene: NA; clone size: once; J gene: TRBJ1-5; CDR3 protein: CASSIAGGVNQPQHF; CDR3 DNA: TGTGCCAGTAGTATAGCTGGGGGGGTCAATCAGCCCCAGCATTTT
V gene: TRBV2; D gene: TRBD1; clone size: NA; J gene: TRBJ1-6; CDR3 protein: CASSLFGQVVSSPLHF; CDR3 DNA: TGTGCCAGCAGTTTGTTCGGACAGGTTGTTAGTTCACCCCTCCACTTT
V gene: TRBV7-2; D gene: TRBD2; clone size: NA; J gene: TRBJ2-5; CDR3 protein: CASSFGLAGAQETQYF; CDR3 DNA: TGTGCCAGCAGCTTCGGGCTAGCGGGAGCCCAAGAGACCCAGTACTTC
V gene: TRBV7-2; D gene: TRBD1; clone size: NA; J gene: TRBJ2-1; CDR3 protein: CASSFNRGTGTNEQFF; CDR3 DNA: TGTGCCAGCAGTTTCAATCGCGGGACAGGTACCAATGAGCAGTTCTTC
V gene: TRBV15; D gene: NA; clone size: NA; J gene: TRBJ1-1; CDR3 protein: CATSRDRAGREAFF; CDR3 DNA: TGTGCCACCAGCAGAGACAGGGCAGGCCGTGAAGCTTTCTTT
V gene: TRBV11-3; D gene: NA; clone size: NA; J gene: TRBJ2-5; CDR3 protein: CASSPQGQETQYF; CDR3 DNA: TGTGCCAGCAGCCCACAGGGCCAAGAGACCCAGTACTTC
V gene: TRBV24-1; D gene: TRBD1; clone size: once; J gene: TRBJ2-5; CDR3 protein: CATRGQGQETQYF; CDR3 DNA: TGTGCCACCAGAGGACAGGGACAAGAGACCCAGTACTTC
V gene: TRBV28; D gene: NA; clone size: NA; J gene: TRBJ2-1; CDR3 protein: CASSLRGYNEQFF; CDR3 DNA: TGTGCCAGCAGTTTAAGGGGGTACAATGAGCAGTTCTTC
V gene: TRBV11-2; D gene: NA; clone size: NA; J gene: TRBJ2-7; CDR3 protein: CASSPFRAGEQYF; CDR3 DNA: TGTGCCAGCAGCCCTTTTCGAGCTGGCGAGCAGTACTTC
V gene: TRBV30; D gene: TRBD1; clone size: NA; J gene: TRBJ1-6; CDR3 protein: CAWSVPGTGGSPLHF; CDR3 DNA: TGTGCCTGGAGTGTACCCGGGACAGGGGGTTCACCCCTCCACTTT
V gene: TRBV9; D gene: NA; clone size: NA; J gene: TRBJ2-3; CDR3 protein: CASSPRDFQTDTQYF; CDR3 DNA: TGTGCCAGCAGCCCCCGGGACTTCCAAACAGATACGCAGTATTTT
V gene: TRBV4-2; D gene: NA; clone size: once; J gene: TRBJ1-1; CDR3 protein: CASSQDRGGAGTEAFF; CDR3 DNA: TGTGCCAGCAGCCAGGATAGGGGGGGCGCGGGCACTGAAGCTTTCTTT
V gene: TRBV7-8; D gene: TRBD1; clone size: NA; J gene: TRBJ1-2; CDR3 protein: CASSPSTGGRYYGYTF; CDR3 DNA: TGTGCCAGCAGCCCTAGCACAGGGGGCCGCTACTATGGCTACACCTTC
V gene: TRBV7-9; D gene: NA; clone size: NA; J gene: TRBJ1-2; CDR3 protein: CASSFYEHYGYTF; CDR3 DNA: TGTGCCAGCAGCTTTTACGAGCACTATGGCTACACCTTC
V gene: TRBV7-7; D gene: TRBD2; clone size: NA; J gene: TRBJ2-5; CDR3 protein: CASSLALRGSGRETQYF; CDR3 DNA: TGTGCTAGCAGCTTAGCGCTGAGAGGTAGCGGGAGGGAGACCCAGTACTTC
V gene: TRBV30; D gene: TRBD1; clone size: few; J gene: TRBJ1-2; CDR3 protein: CAWHWTGGFGYTF; CDR3 DNA: TGTGCCTGGCACTGGACAGGGGGATTTGGCTACACCTTC
V gene: TRBV4-2; D gene: TRBD2; clone size: few; J gene: TRBJ2-7; CDR3 protein: CASSQGTSGGRPYEQYF; CDR3 DNA: TGTGCCAGCAGCCAAGGAACTAGCGGGGGGCGTCCCTACGAGCAGTACTTC
V gene: TRBV30; D gene: NA; clone size: NA; J gene: TRBJ1-1; CDR3 protein: CACHRAEAFF; CDR3 DNA: TGTGCCTGCCACAGGGCTGAAGCTTTCTTT
V gene: TRBV3-1/TRBV3-2; D gene: TRBD1; clone size: NA; J gene: TRBJ1-6; CDR3 protein: CASSSTHQGAASPLHF; CDR3 DNA: TGTGCCAGCAGCTCTACCCATCAGGGGGCGGCTTCACCCCTCCACTTT
V gene: TRBV7-2; D gene: TRBD1; clone size: NA; J gene: TRBJ2-1; CDR3 protein: CASSVGQHPFF; CDR3 DNA: TGTGCCAGCAGCGTGGGACAGCACCCGTTCTTC
V gene: TRBV28; D gene: TRBD1; clone size: once; J gene: TRBJ2-7; CDR3 protein: CAGGTGIHEQYF; CDR3 DNA: TGTGCCGGGGGGACAGGGATCCACGAGCAGTACTTC
V gene: TRBV4-1; D gene: NA; clone size: NA; J gene: TRBJ1-1; CDR3 protein: CASSQVVGVPEAFF; CDR3 DNA: TGCGCCAGCAGCCAAGTTGTAGGGGTCCCTGAAGCTTTCTTT
V gene: TRBV24-1; D gene: TRBD1; clone size: NA; J gene: TRBJ1-4; CDR3 protein: CATSDMTGGQEKLFF; CDR3 DNA: TGTGCCACCAGTGATATGACAGGGGGCCAGGAAAAACTGTTTTTT
V gene: TRBV9; D gene: TRBD1; clone size: NA; J gene: TRBJ2-7; CDR3 protein: CASSPRTGEQYF; CDR3 DNA: TGTGCCAGCAGCCCACGGACAGGCGAGCAGTACTTC
V gene: TRBV30; D gene: NA; clone size: NA; J gene: TRBJ2-1; CDR3 protein: CACGQNNEQFF; CDR3 DNA: TGTGCCTGCGGACAGAACAATGAGCAGTTCTTC
V gene: TRBV6-1; D gene: TRBD1; clone size: NA; J gene: TRBJ1-1; CDR3 protein: CASSGQGQEAFF; CDR3 DNA: TGTGCCAGCAGCGGACAGGGTCAGGAAGCTTTCTTT
V gene: TRBV3-1/TRBV3-2; D gene: NA; clone size: NA; J gene: TRBJ1-4; CDR3 protein: CASSPTRETNEKLFF; CDR3 DNA: TGTGCCAGCAGCCCGACGAGGGAAACTAATGAAAAACTGTTTTTT
V gene: TRBV27; D gene: TRBD1; clone size: NA; J gene: TRBJ2-1; CDR3 protein: CASSPGWDRPHEQFF; CDR3 DNA: TGTGCCAGCAGTCCCGGGTGGGACAGGCCTCATGAGCAGTTCTTC
V gene: TRBV29-1; D gene: NA; clone size: NA; J gene: TRBJ2-7; CDR3 protein: CSVRLSYEQYF; CDR3 DNA: TGCAGCGTTCGACTCTCCTACGAGCAGTACTTC
V gene: TRBV4-2; D gene: NA; clone size: once; J gene: TRBJ2-1; CDR3 protein: CASSQDRRGSQFF; CDR3 DNA: TGTGCCAGCAGCCAAGATCGACGGGGGTCTCAGTTCTTC
V gene: TRBV3-1/TRBV3-2; D gene: NA; clone size: NA; J gene: TRBJ1-1; CDR3 protein: CASSQDILGALNTEAFF; CDR3 DNA: TGTGCCAGCAGCCAAGATATTCTGGGGGCATTGAACACTGAAGCTTTCTTT
V gene: TRBV28; D gene: NA; clone size: NA; J gene: TRBJ1-5; CDR3 protein: CASSLSWEGQPQHF; CDR3 DNA: TGTGCCAGCAGTTTAAGTTGGGAGGGACAGCCCCAGCATTTT
V gene: TRBV6-6; D gene: TRBD2; clone size: NA; J gene: TRBJ2-3; CDR3 protein: CASSLAGGHAGTDTQYF; CDR3 DNA: TGTGCCAGCAGTCTAGCGGGGGGTCACGCAGGCACAGATACGCAGTATTTT
V gene: TRBV7-3; D gene: NA; clone size: NA; J gene: TRBJ2-1; CDR3 protein: CASSTRLGSYNEQFF; CDR3 DNA: TGTGCCAGCAGCACCCGACTAGGGTCCTACAATGAGCAGTTCTTC
V gene: TRBV18; D gene: TRBD1; clone size: NA; J gene: TRBJ2-7; CDR3 protein: CASSPSGTGPHEQYF; CDR3 DNA: TGTGCCAGCTCACCATCCGGGACAGGGCCCCACGAGCAGTACTTC
V gene: TRBV19; D gene: NA; clone size: NA; J gene: TRBJ1-2; CDR3 protein: CASSIIQGKGYGYTF; CDR3 DNA: TGTGCCAGTAGTATAATCCAGGGGAAAGGCTATGGCTACACCTTC
V gene: TRBV27; D gene: NA; clone size: NA; J gene: TRBJ1-2; CDR3 protein: CASSSLIQGRTNYGYTF; CDR3 DNA: TGTGCCAGCAGTTCCCTAATACAGGGCCGAACTAACTATGGCTACACCTTC
V gene: TRBV6-5; D gene: NA; clone size: NA; J gene: TRBJ2-4; CDR3 protein: CAGGVAKNIQYF; CDR3 DNA: TGTGCCGGCGGGGTAGCCAAAAACATTCAGTACTTC
V gene: TRBV7-3; D gene: TRBD1; clone size: once; J gene: TRBJ2-1; CDR3 protein: CASSPTGVGYNEQFF; CDR3 DNA: TGTGCCAGCAGCCCGACAGGGGTGGGGTACAATGAGCAGTTCTTC
V gene: TRBV6-6; D gene: TRBD1; clone size: NA; J gene: TRBJ1-5; CDR3 protein: CASSYTGVQPQHF; CDR3 DNA: TGTGCCAGCAGTTACACAGGGGTTCAGCCCCAGCATTTT
V gene: TRBV5-3; D gene: TRBD1; clone size: NA; J gene: TRBJ1-5; CDR3 protein: CARSLVNRGRLQPQHF; CDR3 DNA: TGTGCCAGAAGCTTGGTCAACAGGGGGCGTCTTCAGCCCCAGCATTTT
V gene: TRBV9; D gene: NA; clone size: NA; J gene: TRBJ1-6; CDR3 protein: CASSPTTNSPLHF; CDR3 DNA: TGTGCCAGCAGCCCGACAACTAATTCACCCCTCCACTTT
V gene: TRBV5-1; D gene: NA; clone size: NA; J gene: TRBJ1-2; CDR3 protein: CASSLPDSFYGYTF; CDR3 DNA: TGCGCCAGCAGCTTGCCGGACTCATTCTATGGCTACACCTTC
V gene: TRBV19; D gene: NA; clone size: NA; J gene: TRBJ1-5; CDR3 protein: CATQPGVKGQPQHF; CDR3 DNA: TGTGCCACCCAGCCCGGGGTGAAGGGTCAGCCCCAGCATTTT
V gene: TRBV5-1; D gene: TRBD1; clone size: NA; J gene: TRBJ2-1; CDR3 protein: CASSSGQGIGNEQFF; CDR3 DNA: TGCGCCAGCAGCTCAGGACAGGGGATAGGGAATGAGCAGTTCTTC
V gene: TRBV13; D gene: NA; clone size: NA; J gene: TRBJ1-2; CDR3 protein: CASSLDPRDLHGYTF; CDR3 DNA: TGTGCCAGCAGCTTAGATCCCCGGGACTTACATGGCTACACCTTC
V gene: TRBV4-3; D gene: TRBD2; clone size: NA; J gene: TRBJ2-7; CDR3 protein: CASSQAGGRPYEQYF; CDR3 DNA: TGCGCCAGCAGCCAGGCGGGGGGGCGTCCCTACGAGCAGTACTTC
V gene: TRBV7-2; D gene: TRBD2; clone size: NA; J gene: TRBJ2-7; CDR3 protein: CASSLGRFSGVVEQYF; CDR3 DNA: TGTGCCAGCAGCTTAGGGCGGTTTAGCGGGGTCGTCGAGCAGTACTTC
V gene: TRBV5-1; D gene: TRBD1; clone size: few; J gene: TRBJ2-5; CDR3 protein: CASSFYRGQETQYF; CDR3 DNA: TGCGCCAGCAGCTTTTACAGGGGGCAAGAGACCCAGTACTTC
V gene: TRBV11-1; D gene: NA; clone size: few; J gene: TRBJ1-1; CDR3 protein: CASSPNRDTEAFF; CDR3 DNA: TGTGCCAGCAGCCCAAACAGGGACACTGAAGCTTTCTTT
V gene: TRBV7-9; D gene: NA; clone size: NA; J gene: TRBJ1-3; CDR3 protein: CASSLVVVGNTIYF; CDR3 DNA: TGTGCCAGCAGCTTAGTAGTCGTTGGAAACACCATATATTTT
V gene: TRBV11-1; D gene: NA; clone size: NA; J gene: TRBJ2-5; CDR3 protein: CASSLPTKTGQETQYF; CDR3 DNA: TGTGCCAGCAGCTTACCGACTAAGACAGGTCAAGAGACCCAGTACTTC